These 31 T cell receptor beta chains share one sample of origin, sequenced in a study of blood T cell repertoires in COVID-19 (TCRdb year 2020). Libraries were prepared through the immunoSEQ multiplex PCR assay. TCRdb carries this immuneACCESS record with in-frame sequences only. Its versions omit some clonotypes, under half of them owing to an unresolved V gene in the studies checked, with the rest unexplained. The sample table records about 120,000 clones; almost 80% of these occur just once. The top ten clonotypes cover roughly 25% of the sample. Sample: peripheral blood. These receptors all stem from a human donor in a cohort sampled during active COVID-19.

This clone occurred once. The DNA of the CDR3 is TGTGCCAGCAGTTACTCTAGCGGGAGCGCCGGGGAGACCCAGTACTTC. This codes for CASSYSSGSAGETQYF. This sequence joins TRBV6-5 and TRBJ2-5; TRBD2 matches at 9 bases. This CDR3 region has 16 residues. V lost 0 bases, J lost 5 bases, and 7 bases stayed unmatched. Germline V CDR1 and CDR2: MNHEY, SVGAGI.

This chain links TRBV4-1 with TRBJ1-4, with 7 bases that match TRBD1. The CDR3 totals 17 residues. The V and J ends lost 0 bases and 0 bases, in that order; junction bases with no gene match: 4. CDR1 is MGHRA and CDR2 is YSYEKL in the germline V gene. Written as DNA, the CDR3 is TGCGCCAGCAGCCAAGATTGGGGACAGACAACTAATGAAAAACTGTTTTTT. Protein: CASSQDWGQTTNEKLFF.

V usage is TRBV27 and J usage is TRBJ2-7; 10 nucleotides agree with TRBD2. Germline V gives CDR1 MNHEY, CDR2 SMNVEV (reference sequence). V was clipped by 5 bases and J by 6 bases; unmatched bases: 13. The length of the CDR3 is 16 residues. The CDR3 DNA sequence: TGTGCCAGCAGTCCCCCAGGGCTAGCGGGAGCGACCGAGCAGTACTTC. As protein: CASSPPGLAGATEQYF.

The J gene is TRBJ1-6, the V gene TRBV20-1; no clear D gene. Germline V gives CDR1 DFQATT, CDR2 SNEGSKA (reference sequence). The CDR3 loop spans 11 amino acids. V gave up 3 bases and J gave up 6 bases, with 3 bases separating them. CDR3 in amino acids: CSASSNSPLHF. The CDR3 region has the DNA TGCAGTGCTAGCAGTAATTCACCCCTCCACTTT.

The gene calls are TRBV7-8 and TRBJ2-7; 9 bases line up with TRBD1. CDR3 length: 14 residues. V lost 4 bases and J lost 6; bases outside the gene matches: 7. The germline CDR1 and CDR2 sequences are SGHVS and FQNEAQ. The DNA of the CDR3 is TGTGCCAGCAGCTCGGGACAGGGAAAGGGCGAGCAGTACTTC. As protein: CASSSGQGKGEQYF.

This chain's CDR3 is CASSYLRLAGGREQYF. The CDR3 bases are TGTGCCAGCAGTTACTTAAGACTAGCGGGAGGACGGGAGCAGTACTTC. The rearrangement uses TRBV6-2 or TRBV6-3 and TRBJ2-7; 13 bases line up with TRBD2. The CDR3 runs to 16 residues. Per germline, CDR1 MNHEY and CDR2 SVGEGT. J was trimmed by 7 bases and V by 1 base; bases with no gene match: 7.

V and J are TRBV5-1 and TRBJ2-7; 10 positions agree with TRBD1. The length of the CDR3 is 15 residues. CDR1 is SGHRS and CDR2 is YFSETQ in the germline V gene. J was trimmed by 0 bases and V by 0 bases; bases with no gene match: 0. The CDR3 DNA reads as TGCGCCAGCAGCTTGGGGACAGGGGGCTCCTACGAGCAGTACTTC. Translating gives CASSLGTGGSYEQYF.

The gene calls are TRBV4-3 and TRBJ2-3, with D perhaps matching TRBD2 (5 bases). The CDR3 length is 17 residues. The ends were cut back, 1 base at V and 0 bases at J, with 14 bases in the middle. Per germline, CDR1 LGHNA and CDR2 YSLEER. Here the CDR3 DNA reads TGCGCCAGCAGCCAAGGTATTACGGGGTCGAGCACAGATACGCAGTATTTT. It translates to CASSQGITGSSTDTQYF.

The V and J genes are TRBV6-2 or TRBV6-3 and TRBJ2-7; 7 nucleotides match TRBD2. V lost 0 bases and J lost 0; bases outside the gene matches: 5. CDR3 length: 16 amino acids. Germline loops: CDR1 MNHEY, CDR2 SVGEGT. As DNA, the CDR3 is TGTGCCAGCAGTTACTCGATACTAGCGTACTCCTACGAGCAGTACTTC. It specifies CASSYSILAYSYEQYF.

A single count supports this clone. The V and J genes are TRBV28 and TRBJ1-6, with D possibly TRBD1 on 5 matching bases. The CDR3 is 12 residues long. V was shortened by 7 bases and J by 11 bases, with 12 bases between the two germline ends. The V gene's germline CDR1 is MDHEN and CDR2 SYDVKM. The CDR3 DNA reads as TGTGCCAGCACCTCGACAGTGGCACCCCTCCACTTT. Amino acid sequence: CASTSTVAPLHF.

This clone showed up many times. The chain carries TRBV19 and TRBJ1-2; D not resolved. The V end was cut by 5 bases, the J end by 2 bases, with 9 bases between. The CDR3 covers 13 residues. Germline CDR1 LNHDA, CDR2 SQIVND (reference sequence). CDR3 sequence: CASSRSRNYGYTF. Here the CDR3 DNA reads TGTGCCAGTAGTCGGTCCAGGAACTATGGCTACACCTTC.

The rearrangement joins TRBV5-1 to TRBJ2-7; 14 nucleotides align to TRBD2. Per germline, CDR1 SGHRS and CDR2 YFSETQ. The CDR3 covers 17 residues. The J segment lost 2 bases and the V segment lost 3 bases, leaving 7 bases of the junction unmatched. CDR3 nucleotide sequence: TGCGCCAGCAGCTCTGGGACTAGCGGGAGATTGGCCTACGAGCAGTACTTC. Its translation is CASSSGTSGRLAYEQYF.

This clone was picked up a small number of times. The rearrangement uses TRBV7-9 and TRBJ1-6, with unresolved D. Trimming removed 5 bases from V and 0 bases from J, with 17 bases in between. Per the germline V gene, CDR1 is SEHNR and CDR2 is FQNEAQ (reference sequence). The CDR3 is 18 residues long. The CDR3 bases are TGTGCCAGCAGCCAAACCTCCTCGGGGAGCTCCTATAATTCACCCCTCCACTTT. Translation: CASSQTSSGSSYNSPLHF.

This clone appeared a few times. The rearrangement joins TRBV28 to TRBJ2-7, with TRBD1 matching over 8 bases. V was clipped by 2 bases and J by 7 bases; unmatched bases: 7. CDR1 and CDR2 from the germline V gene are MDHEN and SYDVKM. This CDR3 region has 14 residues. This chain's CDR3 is CASSLDQGAREQYF. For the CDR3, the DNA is TGTGCCAGCAGTTTAGACCAGGGGGCGAGGGAGCAGTACTTC.

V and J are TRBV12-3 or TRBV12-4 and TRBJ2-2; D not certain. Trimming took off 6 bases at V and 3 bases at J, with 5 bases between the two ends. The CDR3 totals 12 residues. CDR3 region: CASRKHTGELFF. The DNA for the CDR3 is TGTGCCAGCAGAAAGCACACCGGGGAGCTGTTTTTT.

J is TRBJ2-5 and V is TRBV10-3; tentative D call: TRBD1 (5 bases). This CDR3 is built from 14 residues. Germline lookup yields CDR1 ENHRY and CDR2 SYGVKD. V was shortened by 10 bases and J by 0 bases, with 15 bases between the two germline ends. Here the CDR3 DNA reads TGTGCCACCCGAAAGGAAGGGGACCAAGAGACCCAGTACTTC. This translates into CATRKEGDQETQYF.

The CDR3 sequence is CASMGGGQGETQYF. The CDR3 nucleotides read TGTGCCAGCATGGGCGGAGGGCAAGGAGAGACCCAGTACTTC. V is TRBV27 and J is TRBJ2-5; TRBD2 might be the D (6 bases). Per the germline V gene, CDR1 is MNHEY and CDR2 is SMNVEV (reference sequence). This CDR3 contains 14 residues. The V gene lost 7 bases and the J gene lost 4 bases, with 16 bases spanning the gap.

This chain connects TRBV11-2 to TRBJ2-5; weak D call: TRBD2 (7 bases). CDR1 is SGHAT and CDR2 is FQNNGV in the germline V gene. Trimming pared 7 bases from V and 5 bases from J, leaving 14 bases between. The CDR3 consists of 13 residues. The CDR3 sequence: CASILGGEETQYF. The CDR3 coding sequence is TGTGCCAGCATCCTAGGGGGGGAGGAGACCCAGTACTTC.

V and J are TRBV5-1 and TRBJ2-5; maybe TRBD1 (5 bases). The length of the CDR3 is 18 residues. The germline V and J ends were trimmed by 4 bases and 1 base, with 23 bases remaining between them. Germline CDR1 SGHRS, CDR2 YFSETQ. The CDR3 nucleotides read TGCGCCAGCAGCAGTGACAGTATTCACCGTATCTCCCAAGAGACCCAGTACTTC. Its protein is CASSSDSIHRISQETQYF.

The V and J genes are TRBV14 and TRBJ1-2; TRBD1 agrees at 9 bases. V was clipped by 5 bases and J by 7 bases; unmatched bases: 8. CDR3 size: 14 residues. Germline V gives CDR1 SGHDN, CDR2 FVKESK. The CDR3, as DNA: TGTGCCAGCAGCTCAAACAGGGGGCGGGCTGGCTACACCTTC. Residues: CASSSNRGRAGYTF.

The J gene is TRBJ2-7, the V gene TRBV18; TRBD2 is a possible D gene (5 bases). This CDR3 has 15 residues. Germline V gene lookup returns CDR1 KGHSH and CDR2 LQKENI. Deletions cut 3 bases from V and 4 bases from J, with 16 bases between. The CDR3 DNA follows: TGTGCCAGCTCACCCCAGTATCGGCGGGTATACGAGCAGTACTTC. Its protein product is CASSPQYRRVYEQYF.

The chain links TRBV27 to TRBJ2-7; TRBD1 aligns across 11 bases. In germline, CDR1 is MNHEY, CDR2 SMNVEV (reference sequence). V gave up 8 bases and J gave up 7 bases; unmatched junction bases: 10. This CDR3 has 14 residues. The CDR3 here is CASSRTGGSWEQYF. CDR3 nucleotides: TGTGCCAGCTCCCGGACAGGGGGCTCCTGGGAGCAGTACTTC.

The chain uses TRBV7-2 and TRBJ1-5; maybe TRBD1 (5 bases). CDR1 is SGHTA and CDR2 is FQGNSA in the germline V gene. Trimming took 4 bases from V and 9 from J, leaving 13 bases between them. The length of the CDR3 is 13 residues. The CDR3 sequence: CASSSTPGGPQHF. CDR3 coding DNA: TGTGCCAGCAGCTCCACGCCCGGGGGGCCCCAGCATTTT. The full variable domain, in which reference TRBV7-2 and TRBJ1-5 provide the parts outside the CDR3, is GAGVSQSPSNKVTEKGKDVELRCDPISGHTALYWYRQSLGQGLEFLIYFQGNSAPDKSGLPSDRFSAERTGGSVSTLTIQRTQQEDSAVYLCASSSTPGGPQHFGDGTRLSIL.

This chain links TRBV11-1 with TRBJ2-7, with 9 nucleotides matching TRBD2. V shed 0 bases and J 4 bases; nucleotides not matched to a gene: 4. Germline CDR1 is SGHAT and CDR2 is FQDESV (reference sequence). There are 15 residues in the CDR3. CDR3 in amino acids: CASSLASGSTYEQYF. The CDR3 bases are TGTGCCAGCAGCTTAGCTAGCGGGAGCACTTACGAGCAGTACTTC.

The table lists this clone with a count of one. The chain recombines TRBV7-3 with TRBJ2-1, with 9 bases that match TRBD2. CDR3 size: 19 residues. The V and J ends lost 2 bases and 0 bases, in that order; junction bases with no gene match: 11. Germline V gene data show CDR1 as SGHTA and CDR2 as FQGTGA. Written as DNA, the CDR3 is TGTGCCAGCAGCTTACGAGAGACTAGCGGAGTAAGCTCCTACAATGAGCAGTTCTTC. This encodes CASSLRETSGVSSYNEQFF.

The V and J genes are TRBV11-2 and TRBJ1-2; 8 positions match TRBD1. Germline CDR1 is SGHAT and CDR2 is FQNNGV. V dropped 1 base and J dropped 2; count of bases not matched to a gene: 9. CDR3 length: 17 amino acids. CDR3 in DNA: TGTGCCAGCAGCTTAGGACAGGGGATAGGTAGGAACTATGGCTACACCTTC. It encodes CASSLGQGIGRNYGYTF.

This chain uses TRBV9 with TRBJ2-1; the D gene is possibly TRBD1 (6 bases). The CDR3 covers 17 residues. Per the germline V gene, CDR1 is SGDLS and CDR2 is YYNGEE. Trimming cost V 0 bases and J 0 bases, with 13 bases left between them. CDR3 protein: CASSVAPADSSYNEQFF. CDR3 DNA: TGTGCCAGCAGCGTAGCTCCCGCGGACAGCTCCTACAATGAGCAGTTCTTC.

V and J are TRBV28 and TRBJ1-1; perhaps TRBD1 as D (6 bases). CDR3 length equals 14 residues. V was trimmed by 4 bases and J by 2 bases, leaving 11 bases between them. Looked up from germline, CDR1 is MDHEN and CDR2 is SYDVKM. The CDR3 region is CASSSTGLNTEAFF. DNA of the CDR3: TGTGCCAGCAGTTCGACAGGTCTTAACACTGAAGCTTTCTTT.

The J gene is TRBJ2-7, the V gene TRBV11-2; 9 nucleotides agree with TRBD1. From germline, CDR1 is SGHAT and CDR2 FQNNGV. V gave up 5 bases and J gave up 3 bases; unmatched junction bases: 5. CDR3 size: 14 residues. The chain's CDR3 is CASSLGQGNYEQYF. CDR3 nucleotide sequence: TGTGCCAGCAGCCTCGGACAGGGGAACTACGAGCAGTACTTC.

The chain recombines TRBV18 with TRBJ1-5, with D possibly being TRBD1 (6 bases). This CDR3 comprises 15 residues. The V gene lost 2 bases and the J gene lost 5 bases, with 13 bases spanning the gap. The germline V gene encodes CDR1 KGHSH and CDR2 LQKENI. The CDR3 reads CASSPKATGYQPQHF. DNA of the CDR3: TGTGCCAGCTCACCAAAAGCAACAGGGTATCAGCCCCAGCATTTT.

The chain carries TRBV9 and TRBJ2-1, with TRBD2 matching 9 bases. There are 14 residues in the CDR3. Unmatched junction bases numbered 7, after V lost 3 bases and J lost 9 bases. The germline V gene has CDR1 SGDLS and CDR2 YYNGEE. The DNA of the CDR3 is TGTGCCAGCAGCGCATCCGGGACTAGCCTTGAGCAGTTCTTC. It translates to CASSASGTSLEQFF.